This TCR beta chain was recovered during a study of T-cell reconstitution after alpha-beta-depleted transplantation in children. This clonotype was counted a few times. Mismatch with germline at one junction end may stem from a read error. This CDR3 comprises 15 residues. Germline V gene sequence: CDR1 SGHAT, CDR2 FQNNGV. Library preparation (for TCRbeta) was performed with unique molecular identifiers. TCRdb fed the PCR reads into MiXCR, producing one record per CDR3 protein. The repertoire holds around 270,000 distinct CDR3 sequences, with over 9.5% as singletons. The gene calls are TRBV11-2 and TRBJ2-5; tentatively, D is TRBD1 or TRBD2 (5 bases each). The clonotype comes from a boy under three years old with acute myeloid leukemia, due to receive a stem cell transplant. Sequencing was performed on PBMCs, taken before TCRalphabeta/CD19-depleted stem cell transplant. CDR3 protein: CACSLERWGGETQYF. The CDR3 region has the DNA TGTGCCTGCAGCTTAGAGAGGTGGGGCGGGGAGACCCAGTACTTC.